This T cell receptor beta chain is from a study of blood T cell repertoires in COVID-19 (dated by TCRdb to about 2020). Concerning the study at large: Samples covering the acute and convalescent phases of COVID-19 were provided by collaborators in the United States, Italy and Spain. Deeply sampled blood TCRbeta repertoires from subjects exposed to, actively infected with, or recovered from COVID-19 were included in the dataset. The repertoires were released in a freely available public database meant as a resource for research on the immune response to SARS-CoV-2. Where available, HLA class I and class II types were taken from metadata supplied by the sample provider and were not determined by assay-based typing. The material from the prospective study consisted of cDNA or gDNA derived from T cells, B-cell-depleted T cells, or PBMCs. Samples were obtained from the ongoing ImmuneRACE study (first 160 participants) and from 1,254 subjects provided by 6 global collaborators. The sample metadata nearly always contained a de-identified subject ID, COVID-19 status, age in years and sex.

CDR1 and CDR2 (SGHNT, YYREEE) derive from the germline V gene (reference sequence). Compared with germline, V lacks 3 bases and J lacks 1 base; bases without a gene match: 1. The CDR3, cysteine through phenylalanine, is 15 amino acids long. The retained sequence is limited to the CDR3, 45 bases, with the frame set at the first base. Concerning this clone: What antigen it recognizes has not been identified. Per-nucleotide qualities are absent, and no much larger clonotype sits a single base away.

TCRbeta CDR3 regions were amplified from genomic DNA by means of the immunoSEQ Assay, a bias-controlled multiplex PCR. As for how the authors treated the data: The number of nucleated cells in each sample was estimated from the amplification of reference gene primers within the assay. Sequence reads were collapsed and filtered to measure the absolute abundance of every unique TCRbeta CDR3 rearrangement. For each sample, productive Simpson clonality was calculated by taking the square root of Simpson's diversity index across productive rearrangements. Drawn from immuneACCESS, this table holds only the in-frame rearrangements with V and J called that TCRdb kept. Clones are partly lost; checked studies trace under half to an unresolved V gene and leave the rest unexplained. V, J and clone size derive from that table, while D and trimming were established from the DNA sequence. The sample includes hundreds of thousands of clones, with around 87% observed a single time. The ten top clones hold 1.5% of the sample.

Overall results and qualifications from the work: Clinical and demographic metadata were provided uncurated, with the amount varying by source and participant.

A second Seattle source provided samples from volunteer blood donors who had recovered from COVID-19. Each collaborating institution followed its own protocols to collect whole blood in K2EDTA tubes. Collaborator samples were shipped for TCRbeta analysis as frozen whole blood, isolated PBMCs, or DNA extracted from either sample type. The sequencing sample was made of peripheral blood. Recombination connected TRBV5-4 to TRBJ2-2, and 9 junctional nucleotides match TRBD1. This clonotype was obtained from a woman aged 40 to 55 who had recovered from COVID-19. The CDR3 sequence is CASSWTGENTGELFF. The nucleotide sequence reads as follows: TGTGCCAGCAGCTGGACAGGGGAGAACACCGGGGAGCTGTTTTTT. When the CDR3 is completed using the reference TRBV5-4 and TRBJ2-2 genes on either side, the full variable domain is ETGVTQSPTHLIKTRGQQVTLRCSSQSGHNTVSWYQQALGQGPQFIFQYYREEENGRGNFPPRFSGLQFPNYSSELNVNALELDDSALYLCASSWTGENTGELFFGEGSRLTVL.